Below, 6 T cell receptor beta chains from the same sample are listed, as sequenced in a study of beta chain features in type 1 diabetes. Study observations and caveats: Type 1 diabetes patients had moderately but significantly shorter TCRB CDR3s in all four CD4+ subsets.

Expressed TCRB transcripts were sequenced because the entire RNA isolate underwent reverse transcription. Some clones are missing from TCRdb's copy, which holds only in-frame ones; the method was immunoSEQ multiplex PCR. The table has tens of thousands of clones, about 50% seen once; the top ten hold 0.65% to 0.75%. These receptors' antigens are unknown. The sequencing sample was made of central memory CD4+ T cells from blood. The receptors stem from a man between 25 and 39 years old with type 1 diabetes.

This clone turned up a few times. This rearrangement joins TRBV29-1 to TRBJ2-2; TRBD1 agrees at 7 bases. The CDR3 runs to 13 residues. Looked up from germline, CDR1 is SQVTM and CDR2 is ANQGSEA. With 7 bases clipped from V and 2 bases from J, the junction kept 4 bases outside the gene matches. The CDR3 nucleotides are TGCAGCGGAGGGACAGTTAACACCGGGGAGCTGTTTTTT. Protein: CSGGTVNTGELFF.

The J gene is TRBJ1-1, the V gene TRBV6-1, with 10 bases matching TRBD1. CDR3 length equals 14 residues. CDR1 MNHNS and CDR2 SASEGT come from the germline V gene. With V trimmed by 5 bases and J by 1 base, 1 base remained unmatched. The CDR3 region is CASSWDRGNTEAFF. Here the CDR3 DNA reads TGTGCCAGCAGTTGGGACAGGGGGAACACTGAAGCTTTCTTT.

This clone was observed a handful of times. The chain links TRBV20-1 to TRBJ2-5; D is unclear. Germline lookup yields CDR1 DFQATT and CDR2 SNEGSKA (reference sequence). This CDR3 region has 10 residues. V was cut by 6 bases and J by 5 bases, with 7 bases left in between. The CDR3 here is CSAAWETQYF. The CDR3 DNA reads as TGCAGTGCGGCCTGGGAGACCCAGTACTTC.

The V and J genes are TRBV19 and TRBJ2-2, with D possibly being TRBD1 (6 bases). Germline loops: CDR1 LNHDA, CDR2 SQIVND (reference sequence). Trimming pared 6 bases from V and 1 base from J, leaving 12 bases between. CDR3 length: 15 residues. The CDR3, as DNA: TGTGCCAGTAGAGGGGCAGGGGAGAACACCGGGGAGCTGTTTTTT. Translation: CASRGAGENTGELFF. Looking up the rest from reference TRBV19 and TRBJ2-2 gives the full variable domain: DGGITQSPKYLFRKEGQNVTLSCEQNLNHDAMYWYRQDPGQGLRLIYYSQIVNDFQKGDIAEGYSVSREKKESFPLTVTSAQKNPTAFYLCASRGAGENTGELFFGEGSRLTVL.

The chain combines TRBV4-1 with TRBJ2-1; 10 bases are shared with TRBD1. The CDR3 sequence is 14 residues long. Germline V gives CDR1 MGHRA, CDR2 YSYEKL. With 2 bases clipped from V and 10 bases from J, the junction kept 5 bases outside the gene matches. The DNA for the CDR3 is TGCGCCAGCAGCCAACCCGGACAGGGGGACGAGCAGTTCTTC. Translating gives CASSQPGQGDEQFF.

This rearrangement joins TRBV5-6 to TRBJ1-1; D is perhaps TRBD1 (6 bases). Germline lookup yields CDR1 SGHDT and CDR2 YYEEEE. The V gene lost 4 bases and the J gene lost 0 bases, with 13 bases spanning the gap. The length of the CDR3 is 15 residues. The DNA of the CDR3 is TGTGCCAGCAGCACACGACAGGTTATGAACACTGAAGCTTTCTTT. It translates to CASSTRQVMNTEAFF.